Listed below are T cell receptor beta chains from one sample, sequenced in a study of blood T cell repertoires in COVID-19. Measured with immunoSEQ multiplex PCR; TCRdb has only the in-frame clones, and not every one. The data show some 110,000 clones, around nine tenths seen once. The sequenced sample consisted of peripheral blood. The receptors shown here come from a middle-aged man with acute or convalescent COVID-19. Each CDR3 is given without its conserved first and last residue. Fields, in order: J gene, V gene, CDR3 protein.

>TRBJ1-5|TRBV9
ASSVDGQGRQPQH
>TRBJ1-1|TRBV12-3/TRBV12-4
ASSPGWYSEAF
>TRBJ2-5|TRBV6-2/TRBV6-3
ASSGGLRETQY
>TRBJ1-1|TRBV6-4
ASSETGTTEAF
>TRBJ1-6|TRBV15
ATSFVYNSPLH
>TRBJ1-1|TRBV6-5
ASRVTVAEAF
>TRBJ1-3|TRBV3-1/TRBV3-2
ASSRPGGSSGNTIY
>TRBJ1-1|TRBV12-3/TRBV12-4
ASSSGALGEAF
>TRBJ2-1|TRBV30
AWTSGRALF
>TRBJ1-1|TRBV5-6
ASSLRRFEAF
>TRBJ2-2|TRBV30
AWSGGLDTGELF
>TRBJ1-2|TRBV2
ASRRDRGANYGYT
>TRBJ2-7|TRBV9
ASSSGGPPYEQY
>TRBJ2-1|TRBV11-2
ASSLAQGQGNEQF
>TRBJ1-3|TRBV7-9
ASSASQGYWDTIY
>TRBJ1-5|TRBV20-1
SASLPTGLNQPQH
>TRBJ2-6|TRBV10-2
ASSESNPGTGVGANVLT
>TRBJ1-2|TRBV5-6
ASSPRDRHSSNYGYT
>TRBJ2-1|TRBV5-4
ASSLEMIASGEQF
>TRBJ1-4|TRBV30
AWAQGPNEKLF
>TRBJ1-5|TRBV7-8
ASSLVVGGALGNQPQH
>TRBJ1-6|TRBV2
ASDSASNSPLH
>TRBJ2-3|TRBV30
AWSVNRGVTDTQY
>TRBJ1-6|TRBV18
ASSPQGADSPLH
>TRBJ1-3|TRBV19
ASRRAASGNTIY
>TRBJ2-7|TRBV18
ASSPQGQGLYEQY
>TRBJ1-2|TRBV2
ASSGDRGGNYGYT
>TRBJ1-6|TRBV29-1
SAEGHHNSPLH
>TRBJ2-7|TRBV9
ASTSGLAGVEQY
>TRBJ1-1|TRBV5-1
ASSLGVNTEAF
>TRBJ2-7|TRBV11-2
ASSLGLRQGAYEQY
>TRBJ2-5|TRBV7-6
ASSLTRRGNQETQY
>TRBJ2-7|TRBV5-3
ARSYPQGLPYEQY
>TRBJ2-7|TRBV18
ASSPGQGHEQY
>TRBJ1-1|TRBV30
AWVPDRVGTEAF
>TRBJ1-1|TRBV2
ASSATGYVDTEAF
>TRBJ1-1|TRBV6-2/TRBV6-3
ASSFYRDRVV
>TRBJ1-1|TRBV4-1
ASSQGQGRLGTEAF
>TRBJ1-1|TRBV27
ASSSMIQGRSF
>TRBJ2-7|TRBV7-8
ASSLALFYEQY
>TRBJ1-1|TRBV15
ATSRERGFTEAF